Below are 28 T cell receptor beta chains sequenced from a single sample in a study of blood T cell repertoires in COVID-19 (dated by TCRdb to the early 2020s). The library was built by means of the immunoSEQ multiplex PCR assay. Imported from immuneACCESS, the table was reduced by TCRdb to in-frame sequences with V and J called. These copies leave out some clones; in studies compared against another copy, an unresolved V gene accounts for under half, and the cause of the remainder is not known. This sample is represented by about 80,000 clones; around 80% of them were singletons. The ten largest clones represent 20% to 25% of the sample. Sequencing was carried out using peripheral blood. The receptors were sampled from a human donor in a cohort sampled during active COVID-19.

The chain is built from TRBV6-1 and TRBJ2-4, with 9 nucleotides matching TRBD2. V shed 2 bases, J shed 8 bases, and the junction held 7 bases outside the gene matches. The CDR3 loop spans 15 amino acids. From germline, CDR1 is MNHNS and CDR2 SASEGT. The CDR3 here is CASSESAGGPDIQYF. The CDR3 DNA is TGTGCCAGCAGTGAATCGGCGGGGGGGCCTGACATTCAGTACTTC.

The chain couples TRBV10-3 to TRBJ1-2; D gene ambiguous. V dropped 0 bases and J dropped 4 bases, with 15 bases sitting between them. This CDR3 spans 16 amino acids. In germline, CDR1 is ENHRY, CDR2 SYGVKD. The CDR3 bases are TGTGCCATCAGTGAGTCGGGTGCGTCCGGCGGCTATGGCTACACCTTC. Its translation: CAISESGASGGYGYTF.

The chain carries TRBV10-1 and TRBJ2-4, with a tentative D call TRBD2 (7 bases). Germline lookup yields CDR1 WNHNN and CDR2 SYGVQD (reference sequence). The length of the CDR3 is 14 residues. Between the trimmed V and J ends, which lost 10 bases and 13 bases, there was a span of 26 bases. The CDR3 is CAIVSGQKTGLQYF. CDR3 nucleotide sequence: TGCGCCATAGTCTCGGGACAAAAAACGGGACTACAGTACTTC.

This clone was seen just once. This chain links TRBV9 with TRBJ2-7; possibly TRBD2 for D (5 bases). This CDR3 has 14 residues. Germline V gene sequence: CDR1 SGDLS, CDR2 YYNGEE. V lost 0 bases to trimming and J lost 5 bases, with 12 bases between them. The CDR3 region has the DNA TGTGCCAGCAGCGTAGACGGGGTTCGAGACGAGCAGTACTTC. Encoded protein: CASSVDGVRDEQYF. Using reference TRBV9 and TRBJ2-7 for the parts outside the CDR3, the full variable domain is DSGVTQTPKHLITATGQRVTLRCSPRSGDLSVYWYQQSLDQGLQFLIQYYNGEERAKGNILERFSAQQFPDLHSELNLSSLELGDSALYFCASSVDGVRDEQYFGPGTRLTVT.

The V and J genes are TRBV5-1 and TRBJ1-3, with unresolved D. The germline V and J ends were trimmed by 0 bases and 0 bases, with 13 bases remaining between them. Germline V gene sequence: CDR1 SGHRS, CDR2 YFSETQ. The CDR3 contains 17 residues. The chain's CDR3 is CASSLEYSTLSGNTIYF. In DNA, the CDR3 is TGCGCCAGCAGCTTGGAATATTCTACGCTCTCTGGAAACACCATATATTTT.

CDR3 sequence reads: CASRFRGRRTGELFF. As DNA, the CDR3 is TGTGCCAGCAGGTTCAGGGGTCGTAGGACCGGGGAGCTGTTTTTT. This rearrangement joins TRBV28 to TRBJ2-2; the D gene is possibly TRBD1 (6 bases). V was shortened by 6 bases and J by 5 bases, with 16 bases between the two germline ends. CDR1 MDHEN and CDR2 SYDVKM come from the germline V gene. This CDR3 region has 15 residues.

The chain couples TRBV7-8 to TRBJ2-4; tentative D call: TRBD1 (5 bases). This CDR3 is 15 amino acids long. With 4 bases removed from V and 2 bases from J, the gap between germline ends came to 12 bases. CDR1 is SGHVS and CDR2 is FQNEAQ in the germline V gene. This chain's CDR3 is CASSWAGRTKNIQYF. CDR3 coding DNA: TGTGCCAGCAGCTGGGCAGGGCGAACCAAAAACATTCAGTACTTC.

The chain links TRBV5-5 to TRBJ2-5; no definite D call. Germline CDR1 and CDR2: SGHKS and YYEKEE (reference sequence). There are 15 residues in the CDR3. Trimming stripped 0 bases from V and 7 bases from J, with 16 bases between. This CDR3 reads CASSLENLPRGTQYF. The CDR3 DNA sequence: TGTGCCAGCAGCTTGGAGAATCTCCCAAGAGGGACCCAGTACTTC.

The chain has TRBV7-6 and TRBJ1-3; a possible D gene is TRBD1 (6 bases). V shed 1 base and J shed 3 bases, with 13 bases lying between them. This CDR3 has 16 residues. Per the germline V gene, CDR1 is SGHVS and CDR2 is FNYEAQ. The CDR3 nucleotides read TGTGCCAGCAGCTTAGTAGAAGGGGGAGTTGGAAACACCATATATTTT. Protein sequence: CASSLVEGGVGNTIYF.

The chain uses TRBV27 and TRBJ1-2; D is ambiguous. V was trimmed by 6 bases and J by 7 bases, leaving 12 bases between them. CDR3 size: 12 residues. The germline CDR1 and CDR2 sequences are MNHEY and SMNVEV (reference sequence). The CDR3 DNA reads as TGTGCCAGCAGCCACCCTTCGGGTGGCTACACCTTC. Protein: CASSHPSGGYTF.

The genes are TRBV28 and TRBJ2-7, with 9 bases identical to TRBD2. This CDR3 contains 15 residues. Trimming at V came to 2 bases and at J to 2 bases, leaving 4 bases not matched to a gene. Germline V gene sequence: CDR1 MDHEN, CDR2 SYDVKM. CDR3 amino acids: CASSLGGGAPYEQYF. The CDR3 coding sequence is TGTGCCAGCAGTTTAGGCGGGGGGGCCCCCTACGAGCAGTACTTC.

The rearrangement links TRBV28 to TRBJ2-3; D unresolved. The germline V gene encodes CDR1 MDHEN and CDR2 SYDVKM. The CDR3 runs to 12 residues. V was trimmed by 5 bases and J by 2 bases, leaving 5 bases between them. CDR3 region: CASSPFTDTQYF. CDR3 DNA: TGTGCCAGCAGTCCCTTCACAGATACGCAGTATTTT.

The chain is built from TRBV7-2 and TRBJ1-2; tentative D call: TRBD1 (6 bases). Germline CDR1 and CDR2: SGHTA and FQGNSA. V was cut by 3 bases and J by 7 bases, with 9 bases left in between. This CDR3 has 12 residues. The CDR3 region is CASSFPGAGYTF. CDR3 DNA sequence: TGTGCCAGCAGCTTTCCAGGGGCTGGCTACACCTTC.

V is TRBV28 and J is TRBJ1-2; D remains unclear. Trimming left V 7 bases short and J 1 base short, with 13 bases between. The V gene's germline CDR1 is MDHEN and CDR2 SYDVKM. This CDR3 region has 14 residues. The CDR3 DNA sequence: TGTGCCAGCACCCAAGCGCCGGTTAACTATGGCTACACCTTC. Protein: CASTQAPVNYGYTF.

This chain connects TRBV19 to TRBJ1-1, with D tentatively TRBD1 (5 bases). The CDR3 is made up of 15 amino acids. Germline V gene data show CDR1 as LNHDA and CDR2 as SQIVND (reference sequence). Trimming stripped 1 base from V and 1 base from J, with 10 bases between. The CDR3 protein is CASSIAQVGNTEAFF. CDR3 DNA sequence: TGTGCCAGTAGTATAGCACAGGTCGGGAACACTGAAGCTTTCTTT. The entire variable domain, with the rest obtained from reference TRBV19 and TRBJ1-1, is as follows: DGGITQSPKYLFRKEGQNVTLSCEQNLNHDAMYWYRQDPGQGLRLIYYSQIVNDFQKGDIAEGYSVSREKKESFPLTVTSAQKNPTAFYLCASSIAQVGNTEAFFGQGTRLTVV.

V and J are TRBV7-2 and TRBJ1-2; the D gene is possibly TRBD1 (5 bases). V lost 0 bases and J lost 6, with 8 bases in between. The CDR3 covers 13 residues. Germline assignment: CDR1 SGHTA and CDR2 FQGNSA. CDR3 residues: CASSLALRDGYTF. For the CDR3, the DNA is TGTGCCAGCAGCTTAGCGCTCAGGGATGGCTACACCTTC.

The V call is TRBV7-3, the J call TRBJ1-1; D not certain. This CDR3 spans 13 amino acids. V lost 3 bases and J 2 bases, leaving 7 bases between the germline ends. Germline-derived CDR1 and CDR2 are SGHTA and FQGTGA. Here the CDR3 reads CASSFSGNTEAFF. The CDR3 DNA is TGTGCCAGCAGCTTCTCAGGTAACACTGAAGCTTTCTTT.

The J gene is TRBJ2-1, the V gene TRBV5-4, with a weak D call TRBD2 (5 bases). This CDR3 is built from 13 residues. Germline CDR1 is SGHNT and CDR2 is YYREEE (reference sequence). Trimming cost V 0 bases and J 8 bases, with 9 bases left between them. Written as DNA, the CDR3 is TGTGCCAGCAGCTTGGAGGTGCGGGATGAGCAGTTCTTC. This gives the protein CASSLEVRDEQFF.

This clone was seen a few times. The rearrangement links TRBV7-9 to TRBJ1-1; D is undetermined. Trimming removed 0 bases at V and 8 bases at J, with 7 bases between. The V gene's germline CDR1 is SEHNR and CDR2 FQNEAQ (reference sequence). CDR3 length: 12 amino acids. CDR3 sequence: CASSLARAEAFF. The CDR3 region has the DNA TGTGCCAGCAGCTTAGCGAGGGCGGAAGCTTTCTTT.

The rearrangement links TRBV5-1 to TRBJ2-3; 9 bases fit TRBD1. The CDR3 has 17 amino acids. V shed 4 bases, J shed 2 bases, and the junction held 11 bases outside the gene matches. Germline V gene data show CDR1 as SGHRS and CDR2 as YFSETQ. CDR3 coding DNA: TGCGCCAGCAGCACCGGGACAGGGCAGCGAACCACAGATACGCAGTATTTT. It codes for CASSTGTGQRTTDTQYF.

This clone was picked up one time. The CDR3, as DNA: TGTGCCAGCAGCCCAACAGGGGGTGAGCAGTACTTC. It codes for CASSPTGGEQYF. This chain uses TRBV3-1 (or the pseudogene TRBV3-2) with TRBJ2-7; 8 nucleotides agree with TRBD1. The CDR3 runs to 12 residues. Trimming at V came to 4 bases and at J to 7 bases, leaving 3 bases not matched to a gene. Looked up from germline, CDR1 is LGHDT and CDR2 is YNNKEL (reference sequence).

The chain uses TRBV19 and TRBJ1-5, with D possibly being TRBD1 (5 bases). The germline V and J ends were trimmed by 3 bases and 4 bases, with 13 bases remaining between them. CDR1 is LNHDA, CDR2 SQIVND, per germline (reference sequence). This CDR3 spans 15 amino acids. For the CDR3, the DNA is TGTGCCAGTAGTATCGGCGGGGCAGTAAATCAGCCCCAGCATTTT. Amino acid sequence: CASSIGGAVNQPQHF.

As DNA, the CDR3 is TGTGCCAGCAGCGCCCGGAACACTGAAGCTTTCTTT. Translation: CASSARNTEAFF. The chain is built from TRBV9 and TRBJ1-1, with D hard to call. CDR3 length equals 12 residues. The germline CDR1 and CDR2 sequences are SGDLS and YYNGEE. The V end was cut by 3 bases, the J end by 1 base, with 4 bases between. The complete variable domain, with remaining parts taken from reference TRBV9 and TRBJ1-1, reads DSGVTQTPKHLITATGQRVTLRCSPRSGDLSVYWYQQSLDQGLQFLIQYYNGEERAKGNILERFSAQQFPDLHSELNLSSLELGDSALYFCASSARNTEAFFGQGTRLTVV.

The count of this clone is one. This chain joins TRBV4-2 and TRBJ1-3; 7 nucleotides align to TRBD1. Trimming cost V 4 bases and J 0 bases; bases outside gene matches: 9. Germline loops: CDR1 LGHNA, CDR2 YNFKEQ. The CDR3 runs 17 residues. CDR3 nucleotides: TGTGCCAGCAGCCCATGGGACAGCCAGAGCTCTGGAAACACCATATATTTT. Translation gives CASSPWDSQSSGNTIYF.

V is TRBV11-2 and J is TRBJ2-2; possible D gene TRBD2, 7 bases. The V and J ends lost 2 bases and 6 bases respectively, with 13 bases between them. The CDR3 has 15 residues. Per germline, CDR1 SGHAT and CDR2 FQNNGV. CDR3: CASSLTGGPPGELFF. DNA of the CDR3: TGTGCCAGCAGCTTAACCGGGGGGCCACCCGGGGAGCTGTTTTTT.

The rearrangement uses TRBV27 and TRBJ1-1, with 8 bases identical to TRBD1. CDR3 length: 14 amino acids. V lost 2 bases to trimming and J lost 4 bases; unmatched junction nucleotides: 3. From germline, CDR1 is MNHEY and CDR2 SMNVEV (reference sequence). CDR3 sequence reads: CASSLIQGVTEAFF. CDR3 DNA: TGTGCCAGCAGTTTAATACAGGGGGTCACTGAAGCTTTCTTT.

CDR3 loop: CAWSSIQMIYGYTF. CDR3 DNA: TGTGCCTGGAGTAGCATACAGATGATCTATGGCTACACCTTC. J is TRBJ1-2 and V is TRBV30; no reliable D call. CDR1 is GTSNPN and CDR2 is SVGIG in the germline V gene (reference sequence). This CDR3 is built from 14 residues. V lost 2 bases to trimming and J lost 4 bases, with 14 bases between them.

This clone was seen repeatedly, ten times or more. This rearrangement joins TRBV3-1 (or the pseudogene TRBV3-2) to TRBJ2-7, with a possible D match to TRBD1 (6 bases). V was clipped by 1 base and J by 2 bases, with 12 bases between them. The CDR3 loop spans 15 amino acids. Per germline, CDR1 LGHDT and CDR2 YNNKEL (reference sequence). CDR3 amino acids: CASSQAQGKTYEQYF. The CDR3 nucleotides are TGTGCCAGCAGCCAAGCACAGGGAAAAACCTACGAGCAGTACTTC.